Sequencing of this T cell receptor beta chain was carried out in a study of CD8+CD57+ T cells in acquired aplastic anemia. V lost 4 bases and J 8 bases, leaving 11 bases between the germline ends. CDR1 and CDR2 (germline): KGHDR, SFDVKD. CDR3 size: 14 residues. Study-level findings and limits: The number of CD8+ CDR3 sequences shared by patients and controls was around 30.

Comments on this clonotype: Its specificity is unknown.

The authors sequenced patients whose flow cytometry had shown CD8+CD57+ cell expansion. Each patient had severe acquired aplastic anemia. According to the study, genomic DNA was the template for TCR beta VDJ and CDR3 profiling. Using its own MiXCR run on the reads, TCRdb lists one record per CDR3 protein. The data hold around 80,000 distinct CDR3 sequences, with about 70% observed a single time. This clonotype originated in a human donor with aplastic anemia. J is TRBJ1-6 and V is TRBV24-1; D is unclear. Sequencing used sorted CD4+, CD8+, or CD8+CD57+ T cells (not recorded which) from PBMCs. As DNA, the CDR3 is TGTGCCACCAGTGACCCAGGATCTGATTCACCCCTCCACTTT. It specifies CATSDPGSDSPLHF.